These 17 T cell receptor beta chains originate from one sample sequenced in a study of blood T cells in healthy people across ages. With a J-beta primer mix and a sample-barcoded 5' primer, a second PCR ran about 6 to 11 cycles. TCRdb redid the calling of the 5' RACE reads with MiXCR, one entry per CDR3 protein. This sample has about 1,500,000 distinct CDR3 sequences, with roughly 27% found just once. Input material: blood. The receptor set was obtained from a woman aged 25 to 39 in good health.

J is TRBJ2-3 and V is TRBV20-1, with D perhaps matching TRBD1 or TRBD2 (5 bases each). V was trimmed by 1 base and J by 2 bases, leaving 10 bases between them. This CDR3 region has 14 residues. Looked up from germline, CDR1 is DFQATT and CDR2 is SNEGSKA (reference sequence). The CDR3 loop reads CSARVEGYTDTQYF. In nucleotides, the CDR3 is TGCAGTGCTAGAGTCGAGGGGTACACAGATACGCAGTATTTT.

V usage is TRBV7-9 and J usage is TRBJ2-3; 11 bases map to TRBD1. Germline CDR1 is SEHNR and CDR2 is FQNEAQ (reference sequence). CDR3 length: 18 residues. V was clipped by 5 bases and J by 2 bases; unmatched bases: 12. The CDR3 DNA reads TGTGCCAGCAGCCTTATGTGGACAGGGGGCGAACCCACAGATACGCAGTATTTT. This translates into CASSLMWTGGEPTDTQYF.

The J gene is TRBJ1-1, the V gene TRBV7-9, with TRBD1 as a possible D gene (5 bases). V lost 8 bases, J lost 11 bases, and 18 bases lay in between. CDR3 length: 12 residues. CDR1 and CDR2 from the germline V gene are SEHNR and FQNEAQ (reference sequence). This CDR3 reads CASSQLTADAFF. DNA of the CDR3: TGTGCCAGCTCCCAACTGACAGCGGACGCTTTCTTT.

This clonotype was observed at least ten times. The rearrangement links TRBV5-1 to TRBJ2-3; tentative D call: TRBD2 (5 bases). CDR1 and CDR2 (germline): SGHRS, YFSETQ. The CDR3 is 14 amino acids. The V end was cut by 6 bases, the J end by 2 bases, with 13 bases between. In nucleotides, the CDR3 is TGCGCCAGCACGGAAGCGGCGAACACAGATACGCAGTATTTT. The encoded protein is CASTEAANTDTQYF.

The J gene is TRBJ2-1, the V gene TRBV19, with 10 bases matching TRBD2. Germline CDR1 is LNHDA and CDR2 is SQIVND (reference sequence). The CDR3 has 16 amino acids. V shed 6 bases and J 0 bases; nucleotides not matched to a gene: 5. CDR3 sequence reads: CASRPLAGDSYNEQFF. DNA for the CDR3: TGTGCCAGTAGACCTCTAGCGGGGGACTCCTACAATGAGCAGTTCTTC.

The J gene is TRBJ2-1, the V gene TRBV9; the match to TRBD2 covers 9 bases. With 3 bases clipped from V and 7 bases from J, the junction kept 14 bases outside the gene matches. This CDR3 is 17 amino acids long. Per germline, CDR1 SGDLS and CDR2 YYNGEE. CDR3 amino acids: CASSAPSLAGMVNEQFF. CDR3 bases: TGTGCCAGCAGCGCCCCCTCCCTAGCGGGAATGGTTAATGAGCAGTTCTTC.

CDR3 nucleotide sequence: TGTGCCAGCAGCTCAGTGAACACGGTAAACTATGGCTACACCTTC. This translates into CASSSVNTVNYGYTF. The chain has TRBV7-9 and TRBJ1-2; D gene uncertain. This CDR3 is 15 amino acids long. Germline V CDR1 and CDR2: SEHNR, FQNEAQ (reference sequence). V was shortened by 4 bases and J by 2 bases, with 14 bases between the two germline ends.

The chain employs TRBV7-2 and TRBJ2-3; D gene uncertain. V dropped 5 bases and J dropped 2 bases, with 8 bases sitting between them. CDR1 and CDR2 from the germline V gene are SGHTA and FQGNSA. CDR3 length equals 13 residues. CDR3 in amino acids: CASSIEITDTQYF. The CDR3 nucleotides are TGTGCCAGCAGCATTGAAATCACAGATACGCAGTATTTT.

This clonotype turned up a few times. This sequence joins TRBV11-2 and TRBJ2-1, with D unresolved. Germline V CDR1 and CDR2: SGHAT, FQNNGV. The CDR3 consists of 12 residues. Trimming took off 0 bases at V and 10 bases at J, with 7 bases between the two ends. The CDR3 spells CASSLDLREQFF. CDR3 bases: TGTGCCAGCAGCTTAGACCTGAGGGAGCAGTTCTTC.

This clonotype was recorded at least ten times. The gene calls are TRBV29-1 and TRBJ2-4, with unresolved D. V dropped 3 bases and J dropped 0 bases, with 12 bases sitting between them. The germline V gene has CDR1 SQVTM and CDR2 ANQGSEA. There are 15 residues in the CDR3. CDR3 protein: CSVDSADLAKNIQYF. The CDR3 DNA sequence: TGCAGCGTTGACTCGGCAGATCTAGCCAAAAACATTCAGTACTTC.

This chain connects TRBV7-2 to TRBJ2-1; perhaps TRBD1 as D (5 bases). This CDR3 comprises 14 residues. The V gene lost 5 bases and the J gene lost 7 bases, with 15 bases spanning the gap. The germline V gene has CDR1 SGHTA and CDR2 FQGNSA. CDR3 residues: CASSPAGLSNEQFF. CDR3 DNA sequence: TGTGCCAGCAGCCCCGCAGGGTTGAGTAATGAGCAGTTCTTC.

The CDR3 here is CASSQDRHGQREREQFF. The CDR3 bases are TGCGCCAGCAGCCAAGATCGGCACGGACAGCGGGAGAGGGAGCAGTTCTTC. This chain links TRBV4-1 with TRBJ2-1; 8 bases are a match to TRBD2. The V gene end was trimmed by 0 bases and the J gene end by 10 bases; junction bases not matched to a gene: 14. The germline V gene encodes CDR1 MGHRA and CDR2 YSYEKL. The CDR3 has 17 amino acids.

This clonotype was found a few times. The gene calls are TRBV2 and TRBJ2-1; 9 bases agree with TRBD2. The CDR3 loop spans 14 amino acids. Trimming at V came to 8 bases and at J to 6 bases, leaving 8 bases not matched to a gene. Germline lookup yields CDR1 SNHLY and CDR2 FYNNEI. This CDR3 is CASGPAGGANEQFF. As DNA, the CDR3 is TGTGCCAGCGGGCCAGCGGGGGGAGCCAATGAGCAGTTCTTC.

This clonotype was counted a single time. This chain joins TRBV29-1 and TRBJ2-7; D possibly uses TRBD1 or TRBD2 (6 bases each). The CDR3 has 13 amino acids. Between the trimmed V and J ends, which lost 6 bases and 5 bases, there was a span of 17 bases. Germline V gene sequence: CDR1 SQVTM, CDR2 ANQGSEA. CDR3 in amino acids: CSVTDRRVDEQYF. Written as DNA, the CDR3 is TGCAGCGTAACCGACAGGAGGGTTGACGAGCAGTACTTC.

This chain uses TRBV6-1 with TRBJ1-1, with a possible D match to TRBD1 (6 bases). Trimming removed 7 bases at V and 4 bases at J, with 13 bases between. The CDR3 consists of 13 residues. Germline lookup yields CDR1 MNHNS and CDR2 SASEGT. In DNA form, the CDR3 reads TGTGCCAGCAACGTAGACAGGACCACTGAAGCTTTCTTT. It specifies CASNVDRTTEAFF.

V gene TRBV18 combines with J gene TRBJ2-5, with D maybe TRBD2 (6 bases). Germline V lookup: CDR1 KGHSH, CDR2 LQKENI. This CDR3 region has 16 residues. Trimming took off 0 bases at V and 5 bases at J, with 16 bases between the two ends. CDR3 in DNA: TGTGCCAGCTCACCACCGGCCGGGAGAGATGGGGAGACCCAGTACTTC. Protein: CASSPPAGRDGETQYF.

The rearrangement uses TRBV7-6 and TRBJ2-6; D is unresolved. The CDR3 contains 17 residues. Germline lookup yields CDR1 SGHVS and CDR2 FNYEAQ. V was trimmed by 1 base and J by 0 bases, leaving 10 bases between them. The CDR3 here is CASSLEGHPSGANVLTF. The CDR3 DNA reads as TGTGCCAGCAGCTTAGAGGGCCACCCCTCTGGGGCCAACGTCCTGACTTTC.